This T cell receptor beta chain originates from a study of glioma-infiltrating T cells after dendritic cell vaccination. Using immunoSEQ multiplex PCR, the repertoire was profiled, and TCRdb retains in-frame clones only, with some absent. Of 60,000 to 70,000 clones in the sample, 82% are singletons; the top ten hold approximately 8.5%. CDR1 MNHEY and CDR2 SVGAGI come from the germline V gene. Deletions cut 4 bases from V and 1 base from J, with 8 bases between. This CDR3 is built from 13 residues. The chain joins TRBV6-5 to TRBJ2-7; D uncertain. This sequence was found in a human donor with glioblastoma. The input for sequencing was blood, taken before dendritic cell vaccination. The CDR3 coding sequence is TGTGCCAGCAGTTCCTACCCTTCCTACGAGCAGTACTTC. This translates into CASSSYPSYEQYF.